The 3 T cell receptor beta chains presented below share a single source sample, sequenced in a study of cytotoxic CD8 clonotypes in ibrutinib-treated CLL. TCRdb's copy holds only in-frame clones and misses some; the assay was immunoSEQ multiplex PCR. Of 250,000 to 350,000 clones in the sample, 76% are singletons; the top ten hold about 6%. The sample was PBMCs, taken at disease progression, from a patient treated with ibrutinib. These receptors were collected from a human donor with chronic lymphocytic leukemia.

The CDR3 loop reads CASSLFPGFYEQYF. The DNA of the CDR3 is TGTGCCAGCAGTTTATTCCCAGGGTTCTACGAGCAGTACTTC. This rearrangement joins TRBV27 to TRBJ2-7, with a tentative D call TRBD1 (5 bases). The CDR3 has 14 residues. V lost 1 base to trimming and J lost 3 bases, with 10 bases between them. CDR1 and CDR2 (germline): MNHEY, SMNVEV (reference sequence).

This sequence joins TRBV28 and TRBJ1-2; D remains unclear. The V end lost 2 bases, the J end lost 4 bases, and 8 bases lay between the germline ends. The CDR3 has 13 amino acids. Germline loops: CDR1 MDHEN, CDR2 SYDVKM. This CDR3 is CASSLPLGYGYTF. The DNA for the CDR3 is TGTGCCAGCAGTTTACCCCTAGGCTATGGCTACACCTTC.

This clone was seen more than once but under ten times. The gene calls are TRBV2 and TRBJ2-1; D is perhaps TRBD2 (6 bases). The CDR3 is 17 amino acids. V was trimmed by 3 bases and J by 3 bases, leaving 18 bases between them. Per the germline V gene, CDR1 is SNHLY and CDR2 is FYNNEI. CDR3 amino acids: CASSDLASDRGYNEQFF. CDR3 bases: TGTGCCAGCAGTGATCTGGCTAGCGATAGGGGCTACAATGAGCAGTTCTTC.